This TCR beta chain was recovered during a study of shared T cell receptors in the human thymus. Measured with immunoSEQ multiplex PCR; TCRdb has only the in-frame clones, and not every one. Counted here are more than 550,000 clones, 70% to 90% occurring once; the ten biggest clones make up roughly 0.01%. The V end was cut by 6 bases, the J end by 0 bases, with 9 bases between. The CDR3 has 14 residues. In germline, CDR1 is LNHDA, CDR2 SQIVND (reference sequence). This sample also appeared in a second study, on human thymus T cells. That publication notes: It was healthy Finnish infants having corrective surgery for congenital heart defects who were the donors. Surgeons resected thymus tissue during corrective heart surgery. Repertoires from thymus and blood appeared to show biased V and J gene usage. Related research has reported that thymic repertoires overlap highly among unrelated individuals.

This TCR was recovered from a girl less than two years old with a congenital heart defect. The chain is built from TRBV19 and TRBJ1-3, with D unresolved. Sequenced input: thymocytes. CDR3 DNA: TGTGCCAGTAGGAACAGTCCCTCTGGAAACACCATATATTTT. As protein: CASRNSPSGNTIYF. Full variable domain (remainder filled in from reference TRBV19 and TRBJ1-3): DGGITQSPKYLFRKEGQNVTLSCEQNLNHDAMYWYRQDPGQGLRLIYYSQIVNDFQKGDIAEGYSVSREKKESFPLTVTSAQKNPTAFYLCASRNSPSGNTIYFGEGSWLTVV.